This T cell receptor beta chain was profiled in a study of molecular identifiers for immune sequencing clone quantification. This clonotype appeared a few times. TCRdb independently ran MiXCR on the PCR reads; one entry per CDR3 protein. Of some 580,000 distinct CDR3 sequences in the sample, around 25% are singletons; the top ten hold roughly 0.83%. Per germline, CDR1 SEHNR and CDR2 FQNEAQ (reference sequence). There are 13 residues in the CDR3. The germline V and J ends were trimmed by 5 bases and 6 bases, with 11 bases remaining between them. Naive CD8 T cells were sorted as CD8+CD4-CCR7+CD45RA+. The sequencing input was naive CD8+ T cells from blood, with Jurkat cell RNA spiked in. Subset reported: FACS-sorted CD8+CD4-CCR7+CD45RA+ naive T cells. This TCR was sampled from a human donor in good health. Some libraries in this study had Jurkat cell RNA spiked in. The rearrangement uses TRBV7-9 and TRBJ1-5; possibly TRBD1 for D (6 bases). The CDR3 protein is CASSLEGVQPQHF. The DNA of the CDR3 is TGTGCCAGCAGCCTCGAGGGGGTTCAGCCCCAGCATTTT.